Below, 3 T cell receptor beta chains from the same sample are listed, as sequenced in a study of blood T cell repertoires in COVID-19. Here immunoSEQ multiplex PCR was the method, and the copy in TCRdb shows in-frame clones only, minus some. The sample yields about 350,000 clones, about 91% seen once. Sequenced sample: peripheral blood. Every receptor here comes from a man aged 30 to 45 with COVID-19, enrolled during active disease.

The chain carries TRBV28 and TRBJ1-2, with TRBD1 matching over 9 bases. The CDR3 loop spans 15 amino acids. The J segment lost 4 bases and the V segment lost 1 base, leaving 4 bases of the junction unmatched. Germline-derived CDR1 and CDR2 are MDHEN and SYDVKM. The CDR3 loop reads CASSLYGQGFYGYTF. The CDR3 DNA reads TGTGCCAGCAGTTTATACGGACAGGGGTTCTATGGCTACACCTTC.

The rearrangement uses TRBV19 and TRBJ1-1, with 7 bases lining up with TRBD1. The CDR3 extends over 12 amino acids. Germline-derived CDR1 and CDR2 are LNHDA and SQIVND (reference sequence). V lost 5 bases and J lost 10; bases outside the gene matches: 7. The CDR3 here is CASSLGGVGAFF. CDR3 sequence (DNA): TGTGCCAGTAGTCTAGGGGGCGTCGGAGCTTTCTTT.

This rearrangement joins TRBV24-1 to TRBJ2-1; 10 bases align to TRBD2. Trimming cost V 8 bases and J 10 bases; bases outside gene matches: 10. The length of the CDR3 is 14 residues. Germline V CDR1 and CDR2: KGHDR, SFDVKD. The CDR3 spells CATTSGRRLGEQFF. The CDR3 nucleotides are TGTGCCACCACTAGCGGGAGACGCCTCGGGGAGCAGTTCTTC.